A single sample is the source of the 7 T cell receptor beta chains below, sequenced in a study of cytomegalovirus exposure and HLA in healthy donors. The study ran its PCR with 60 Vbeta and 13 Jbeta primers. Some clones are missing from TCRdb's copy, which holds only in-frame ones; the method was immunoSEQ multiplex PCR. This listing includes some 43,000 clones. Input material: PBMCs. The receptor set was obtained from a young woman in good health and CMV-seronegative.

V gene TRBV4-3 combines with J gene TRBJ2-3, with D perhaps TRBD1 (7 bases). The germline V gene encodes CDR1 LGHNA and CDR2 YSLEER. Trimming stripped 3 bases from V and 0 bases from J, with 13 bases between. The CDR3 runs to 16 residues. CDR3 protein: CASSQQGGGSTDTQYF. CDR3 nucleotides: TGCGCCAGCAGCCAGCAGGGGGGTGGAAGCACAGATACGCAGTATTTT.

The chain recombines TRBV5-6 with TRBJ2-7; D might be TRBD1 (6 bases). Trimming removed 4 bases at V and 4 bases at J, with 15 bases between. CDR3 length equals 14 residues. Per germline, CDR1 SGHDT and CDR2 YYEEEE. The CDR3 region has the DNA TGTGCCAGCAGCAAGGAAAGGGGGACGTACGAGCAGTACTTC. Translating it yields CASSKERGTYEQYF.

The chain is built from TRBV29-1 and TRBJ2-3; TRBD2 agrees at 8 bases. The CDR3 is 15 residues long. The germline V gene encodes CDR1 SQVTM and CDR2 ANQGSEA. J gave up 2 bases and V 5 bases, and 9 bases lay outside the gene matches. In DNA, the CDR3 is TGCAGCGTTTGCAGAACTAGCGGAGCCACAGATACGCAGTATTTT. Amino acids: CSVCRTSGATDTQYF.

This chain joins TRBV28 and TRBJ2-1; 11 bases are a match to TRBD2. The junction had 9 bases not matched to a gene; V was cut back by 3 bases and J by 8 bases. CDR3 length: 16 amino acids. Germline assignment: CDR1 MDHEN and CDR2 SYDVKM. This CDR3 reads CASSFSSSGRSDEQFF. The CDR3 bases are TGTGCCAGCAGTTTTAGCTCTAGCGGGAGGAGCGATGAGCAGTTCTTC.

The chain recombines TRBV29-1 with TRBJ2-3, with 11 bases matching TRBD1. This CDR3 has 21 amino acids. V lost 3 bases to trimming and J lost 4 bases; unmatched junction nucleotides: 24. Germline CDR1 is SQVTM and CDR2 is ANQGSEA. The CDR3 region has the DNA TGCAGCGTTGAGCCCGGGACAGGGGGAACTAGGGCAGTGTTTATTCCAGATACGCAGTATTTT. Its translation is CSVEPGTGGTRAVFIPDTQYF.

Concerning this clone: This sample includes further DNA sequences coding for the same CDR3. This chain uses TRBV6-5 with TRBJ1-1; possibly TRBD1 for D (5 bases). Trimming took 7 bases from V and 0 from J, leaving 9 bases between them. CDR1 MNHEY and CDR2 SVGAGI come from the germline V gene. CDR3 size: 13 residues. CDR3 region: CASNRGMNTEAFF. Written as DNA, the CDR3 is TGTGCCAGCAATAGGGGCATGAACACTGAAGCTTTCTTT.

The chain combines TRBV19 with TRBJ1-1, with 8 bases identical to TRBD1. CDR1 and CDR2 from the germline V gene are LNHDA and SQIVND (reference sequence). The CDR3 length is 14 residues. The V and J ends lost 6 bases and 1 base, in that order; junction bases with no gene match: 4. CDR3 DNA sequence: TGTGCCAGTAGATGGACAGGGCCGAACACTGAAGCTTTCTTT. This sequence encodes CASRWTGPNTEAFF.